This TCR beta chain was obtained from a study of blood T cell repertoires in COVID-19. The data were produced by immunoSEQ multiplex PCR, yet TCRdb's version contains in-frame clones alone and is incomplete. The table has about 160,000 clones, more than 80% seen once. V lost 2 bases, J lost 8 bases, and 14 bases stayed unmatched. Germline CDR1 reads MNHEY; CDR2 reads SVGEGT. The CDR3 spans 16 residues. The clonotype originates from a human donor in a cohort sampled during active COVID-19. The chain is built from TRBV6-2 or TRBV6-3 and TRBJ1-2; 7 bases fit TRBD1. Material: peripheral blood. The CDR3: CASSYPLRRQGQGYTF. The DNA for the CDR3 is TGTGCCAGCAGTTACCCCCTGAGAAGACAGGGCCAAGGCTACACCTTC.